This T cell receptor beta chain was recovered during a study of lymphopenia after photon versus proton radiotherapy. General observations from the study: Better survival with proton therapy was suggested as possible, not demonstrated. After the lymphocyte nadir, photon-treated repertoires showed oligoclonal expansion, especially of CD8+ Temra cells. Under photons, naive T cells and diversity fell while effector/memory populations rose. Post-nadir TCR diversity decline inversely tracked overall survival among those who died.

This table comes from immunoSEQ multiplex PCR, and its TCRdb copy is limited to in-frame clones, with some not included. This table holds about 40,000 clones, roughly 86% found once. Germline assignment: CDR1 SGDLS and CDR2 YYNGEE. Deletions cut 1 base from V and 2 bases from J, with 6 bases between. The CDR3 spans 13 residues. Comments on this clone: The antigen remains unidentified.

The clonotype was recovered from a woman aged 65 to 85 with pancreatic cancer. Some clones in this sample may be carry-over from other donors' samples. V gene TRBV9 combines with J gene TRBJ2-5; no firm D call. Sequenced material: peripheral blood, taken from a patient treated with proton-based radiotherapy. CDR3 sequence: CASSVSGQETQYF. The CDR3 bases are TGTGCCAGCAGCGTATCTGGACAAGAGACCCAGTACTTC.